This T cell receptor beta chain was sequenced in a study of sequential checkpoint blockade in melanoma. The sample's treatment: randomized to nivolumab then ipilimumab (arm A) or the reverse (arm B). DNA-damaging chemotherapy had not been given to any patient beforehand. Sorted cells were live CD3+CD8+, lacking CD19 and CD56, from PBMCs. Repertoires were generated with immunoSEQ multiplex PCR, while TCRdb's copy carries only in-frame clones and drops some. In the table there are some 35,000 clones, around nine tenths of which are singletons. The TCR originated in a human donor with melanoma. This material consisted of CD8+ T cells sorted from blood (inferred from file names), taken from a patient given nivolumab and ipilimumab in sequence.

This CDR3 is CASSEDLDLVEAFF. The CDR3 coding sequence is TGTGCCAGCAGTGAAGACCTAGATTTGGTTGAAGCTTTCTTT. The chain recombines TRBV25-1 with TRBJ1-1, with D unresolved. Deletions cut 2 bases from V and 7 bases from J, with 14 bases between. The CDR3 totals 14 residues. CDR1 and CDR2 (germline): MGHDK, SYGVNS.